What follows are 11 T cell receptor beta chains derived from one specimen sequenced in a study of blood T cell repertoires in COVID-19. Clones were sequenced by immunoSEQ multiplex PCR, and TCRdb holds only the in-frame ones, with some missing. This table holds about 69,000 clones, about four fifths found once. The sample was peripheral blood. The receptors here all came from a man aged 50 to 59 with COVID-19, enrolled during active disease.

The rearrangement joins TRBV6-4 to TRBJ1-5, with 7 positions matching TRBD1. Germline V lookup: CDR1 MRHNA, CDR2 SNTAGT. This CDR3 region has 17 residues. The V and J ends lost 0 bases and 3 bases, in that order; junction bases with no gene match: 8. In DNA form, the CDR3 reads TGTGCCAGCAGTGACTCAACAGGGGATCCTTTCAATCAGCCCCAGCATTTT. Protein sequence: CASSDSTGDPFNQPQHF.

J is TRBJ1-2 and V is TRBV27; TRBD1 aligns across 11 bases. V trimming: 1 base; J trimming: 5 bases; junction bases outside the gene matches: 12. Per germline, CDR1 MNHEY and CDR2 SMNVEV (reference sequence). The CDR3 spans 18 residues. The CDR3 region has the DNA TGTGCCAGCAGTTTATACCCCCCCGGGACAGGGGGAGGGTATGGCTACACCTTC. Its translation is CASSLYPPGTGGGYGYTF.

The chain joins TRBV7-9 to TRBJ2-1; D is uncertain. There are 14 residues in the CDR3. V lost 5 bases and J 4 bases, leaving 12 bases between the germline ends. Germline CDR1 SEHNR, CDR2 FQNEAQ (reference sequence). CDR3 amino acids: CASSPKIRYNEQFF. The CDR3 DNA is TGTGCCAGCAGCCCCAAGATTAGATACAATGAGCAGTTCTTC.

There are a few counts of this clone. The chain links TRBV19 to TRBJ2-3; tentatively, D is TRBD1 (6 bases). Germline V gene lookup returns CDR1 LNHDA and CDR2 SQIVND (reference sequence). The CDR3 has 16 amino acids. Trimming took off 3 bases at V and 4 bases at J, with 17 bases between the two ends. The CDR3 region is CASSMDSLGGADTQYF. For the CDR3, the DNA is TGTGCCAGTAGTATGGACAGCTTAGGTGGGGCAGATACGCAGTATTTT.

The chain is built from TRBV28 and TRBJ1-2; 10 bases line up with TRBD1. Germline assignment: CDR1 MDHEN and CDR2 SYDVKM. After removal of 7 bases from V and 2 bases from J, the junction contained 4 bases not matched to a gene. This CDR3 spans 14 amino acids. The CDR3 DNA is TGTGCCAGCATCGGACAGGGGGGAAACTATGGCTACACCTTC. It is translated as CASIGQGGNYGYTF.

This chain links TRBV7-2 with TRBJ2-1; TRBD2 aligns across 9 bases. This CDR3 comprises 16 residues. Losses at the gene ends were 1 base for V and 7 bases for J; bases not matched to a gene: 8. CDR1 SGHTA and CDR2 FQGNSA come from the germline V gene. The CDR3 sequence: CASSLGEAGGGNEQFF. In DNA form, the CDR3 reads TGTGCCAGCAGCTTAGGGGAAGCGGGGGGTGGTAATGAGCAGTTCTTC.

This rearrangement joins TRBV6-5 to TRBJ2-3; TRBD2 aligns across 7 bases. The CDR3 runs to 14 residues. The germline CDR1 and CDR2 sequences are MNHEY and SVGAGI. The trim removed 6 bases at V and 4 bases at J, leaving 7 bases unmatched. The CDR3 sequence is CASRNQGGADTQYF. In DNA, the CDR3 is TGTGCCAGCAGAAATCAGGGAGGGGCAGATACGCAGTATTTT.

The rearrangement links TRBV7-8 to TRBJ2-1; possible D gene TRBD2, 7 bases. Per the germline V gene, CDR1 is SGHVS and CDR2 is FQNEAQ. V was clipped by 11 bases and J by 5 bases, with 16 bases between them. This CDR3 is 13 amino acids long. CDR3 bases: TGTGCCTCCGGTCGGGGGGCCAACAATGAGCAGTTCTTC. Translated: CASGRGANNEQFF.

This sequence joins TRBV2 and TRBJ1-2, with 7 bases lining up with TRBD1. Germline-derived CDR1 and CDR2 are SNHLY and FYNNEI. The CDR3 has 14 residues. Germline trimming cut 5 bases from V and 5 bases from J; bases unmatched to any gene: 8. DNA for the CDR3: TGTGCCAGCAGTCCACGACAGGGTCTATATGGCTACACCTTC. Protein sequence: CASSPRQGLYGYTF.

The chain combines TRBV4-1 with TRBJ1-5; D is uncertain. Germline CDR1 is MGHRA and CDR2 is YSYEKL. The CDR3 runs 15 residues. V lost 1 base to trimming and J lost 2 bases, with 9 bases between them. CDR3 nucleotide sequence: TGCGCCAGCAGCCAAGCCGACGGGGGCAATCAGCCCCAGCATTTT. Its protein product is CASSQADGGNQPQHF.

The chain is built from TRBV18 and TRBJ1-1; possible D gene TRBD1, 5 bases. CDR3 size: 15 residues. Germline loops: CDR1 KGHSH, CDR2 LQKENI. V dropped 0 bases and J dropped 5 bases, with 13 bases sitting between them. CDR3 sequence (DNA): TGTGCCAGCTCACCACCCGTTAGGGGTGGAACTGAAGCTTTCTTT. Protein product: CASSPPVRGGTEAFF.